The T cell receptor (beta chain) described here comes from a study of blood T cell repertoires in COVID-19. As for the study in general: Sites in the United States, Italy and Spain provided acute and convalescent COVID-19 samples.

In the source study's methods: Reference gene primer amplification in the assay estimated nucleated cell counts. The protocol was immunoSEQ multiplex PCR, while the TCRdb copy is restricted to in-frame clones and leaves out a portion. That table is the source of V, J and clone size, and D and trimming were worked out from the DNA. The sample lists under 50,000 clones, roughly four fifths occurring once. Only a few counts were recorded for this clone. This CDR3 comprises 14 residues. Germline V gene lookup returns CDR1 SGHTA and CDR2 FQGTGA. The V and J ends lost 3 bases and 3 bases respectively, with 6 bases between them.

This chain joins TRBV7-3 and TRBJ1-6; TRBD1 might be the D (5 bases). The TCR comes from a man aged 35-49 years with acute or convalescent COVID-19. Sequencing was performed on peripheral blood. The CDR3 DNA reads as TGTGCCAGCAGCTTGCAGGGCTATAATTCACCCCTCCACTTT. It translates to CASSLQGYNSPLHF.